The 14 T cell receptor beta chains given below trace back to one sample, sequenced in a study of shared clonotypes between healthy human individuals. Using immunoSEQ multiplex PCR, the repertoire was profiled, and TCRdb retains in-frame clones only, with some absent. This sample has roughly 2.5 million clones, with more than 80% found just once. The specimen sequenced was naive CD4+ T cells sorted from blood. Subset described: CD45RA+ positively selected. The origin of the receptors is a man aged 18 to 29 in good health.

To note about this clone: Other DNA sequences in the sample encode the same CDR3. The DNA for the CDR3 is TGCGCCAGCAGCTTGGCGGACTCTGGAAACACCATATATTTT. Encoded protein: CASSLADSGNTIYF. This chain uses TRBV5-1 with TRBJ1-3, with D uncertain. The CDR3 extends over 14 amino acids. V was clipped by 0 bases and J by 0 bases, with 4 bases between them. CDR1 SGHRS and CDR2 YFSETQ come from the germline V gene.

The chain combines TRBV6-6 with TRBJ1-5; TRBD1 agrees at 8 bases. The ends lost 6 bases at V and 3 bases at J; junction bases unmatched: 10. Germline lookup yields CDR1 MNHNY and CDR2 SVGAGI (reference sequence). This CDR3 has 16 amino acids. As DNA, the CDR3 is TGTGCCAGCAGATCTCAGGGGGCGTTTACCAATCAGCCCCAGCATTTT. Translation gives CASRSQGAFTNQPQHF.

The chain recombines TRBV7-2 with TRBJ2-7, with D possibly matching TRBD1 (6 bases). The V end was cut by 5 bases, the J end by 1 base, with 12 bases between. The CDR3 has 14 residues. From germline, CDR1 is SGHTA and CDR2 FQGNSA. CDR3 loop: CASSQGQSSYEQYF. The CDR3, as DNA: TGTGCCAGCAGCCAAGGACAGAGTTCCTACGAGCAGTACTTC.

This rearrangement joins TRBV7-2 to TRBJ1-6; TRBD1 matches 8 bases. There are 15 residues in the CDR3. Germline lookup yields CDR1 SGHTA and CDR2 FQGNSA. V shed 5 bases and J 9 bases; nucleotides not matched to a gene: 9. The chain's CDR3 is CASSPTTGGGSPLHF. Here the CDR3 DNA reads TGTGCCAGCAGCCCAACTACAGGGGGGGGTTCACCCCTCCACTTT.

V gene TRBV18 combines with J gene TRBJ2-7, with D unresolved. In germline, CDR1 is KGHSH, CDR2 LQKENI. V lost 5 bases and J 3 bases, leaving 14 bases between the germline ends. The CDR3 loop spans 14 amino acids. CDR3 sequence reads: CASSSLGRGYEQYF. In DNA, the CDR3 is TGTGCCAGCTCATCCTTGGGTAGAGGCTACGAGCAGTACTTC.

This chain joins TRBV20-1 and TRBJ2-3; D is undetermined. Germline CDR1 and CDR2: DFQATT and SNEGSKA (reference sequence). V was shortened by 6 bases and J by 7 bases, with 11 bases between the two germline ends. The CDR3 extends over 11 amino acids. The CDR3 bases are TGCAGTGCGGTAGCTGGGAATACGCAGTATTTT. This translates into CSAVAGNTQYF.

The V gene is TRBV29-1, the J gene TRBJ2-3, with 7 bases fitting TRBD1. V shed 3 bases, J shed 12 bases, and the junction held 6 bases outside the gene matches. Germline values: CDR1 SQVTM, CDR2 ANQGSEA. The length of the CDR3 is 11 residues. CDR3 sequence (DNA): TGCAGCGTTGAGAGACAGGGTCCCCAGTATTTT. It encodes CSVERQGPQYF.

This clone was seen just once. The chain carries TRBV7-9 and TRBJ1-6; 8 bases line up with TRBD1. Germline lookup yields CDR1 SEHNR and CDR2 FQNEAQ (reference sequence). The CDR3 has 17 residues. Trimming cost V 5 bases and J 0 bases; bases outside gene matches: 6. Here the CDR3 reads CASSPRTGSSYNSPLHF. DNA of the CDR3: TGTGCCAGCAGCCCCCGGACAGGGAGCTCCTATAATTCACCCCTCCACTTT.

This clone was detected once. The CDR3 is CASSLGTGVDTGELFF. The CDR3 DNA reads as TGCGCCAGCAGCCTGGGGACAGGGGTTGACACCGGGGAGCTGTTTTTT. The V gene is TRBV5-1, the J gene TRBJ2-2; 10 nucleotides agree with TRBD1. Germline lookup yields CDR1 SGHRS and CDR2 YFSETQ. The CDR3 length is 16 residues. The junction had 6 bases not matched to a gene; V was cut back by 4 bases and J by 3 bases.

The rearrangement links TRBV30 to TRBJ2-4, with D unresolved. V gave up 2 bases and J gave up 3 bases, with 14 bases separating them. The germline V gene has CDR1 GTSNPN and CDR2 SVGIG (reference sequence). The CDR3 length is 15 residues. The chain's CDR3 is CAWSPGVSDKNIQYF. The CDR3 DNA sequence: TGTGCCTGGAGTCCGGGTGTGAGTGACAAAAACATTCAGTACTTC.

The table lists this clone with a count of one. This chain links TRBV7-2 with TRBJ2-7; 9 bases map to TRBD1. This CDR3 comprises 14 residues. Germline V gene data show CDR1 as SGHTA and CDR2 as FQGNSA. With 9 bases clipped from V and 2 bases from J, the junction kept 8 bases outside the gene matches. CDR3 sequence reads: CASKTGTGTYEQYF. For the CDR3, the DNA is TGTGCCAGTAAAACCGGGACAGGGACCTACGAGCAGTACTTC.

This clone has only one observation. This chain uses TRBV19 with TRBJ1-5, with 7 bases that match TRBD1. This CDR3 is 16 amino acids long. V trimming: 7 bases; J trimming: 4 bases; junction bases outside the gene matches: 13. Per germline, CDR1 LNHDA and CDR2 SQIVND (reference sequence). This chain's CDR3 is CASTKGGTASNQPQHF. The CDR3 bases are TGTGCCAGTACCAAGGGTGGGACAGCCTCTAATCAGCCCCAGCATTTT. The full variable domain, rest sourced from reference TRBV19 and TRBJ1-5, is DGGITQSPKYLFRKEGQNVTLSCEQNLNHDAMYWYRQDPGQGLRLIYYSQIVNDFQKGDIAEGYSVSREKKESFPLTVTSAQKNPTAFYLCASTKGGTASNQPQHFGDGTRLSIL.

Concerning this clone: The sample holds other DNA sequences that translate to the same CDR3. CDR3 amino acids: CASTPGGSGANVLTF. The CDR3 DNA sequence: TGTGCCAGCACCCCAGGGGGCTCTGGGGCCAACGTCCTGACTTTC. The chain is built from TRBV28 and TRBJ2-6; 7 nucleotides align to TRBD1. Germline V gene sequence: CDR1 MDHEN, CDR2 SYDVKM. V was clipped by 7 bases and J by 0 bases; unmatched bases: 3. This CDR3 has 15 residues.

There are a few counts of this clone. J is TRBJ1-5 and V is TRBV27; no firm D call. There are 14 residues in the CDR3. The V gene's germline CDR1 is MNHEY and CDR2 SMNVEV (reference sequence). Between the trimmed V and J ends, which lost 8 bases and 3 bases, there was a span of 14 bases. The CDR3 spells CASGILGDNQPQHF. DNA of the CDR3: TGTGCCAGCGGGATCCTCGGAGACAATCAGCCCCAGCATTTT.